What follows are 8 T cell receptor beta chains derived from one specimen sequenced in a study of CD8+CD57+ T cells in acquired aplastic anemia. All sequencing subjects had displayed CD8+CD57+ cell expansion on flow cytometry. TCR beta VDJ and CDR3 profiles were obtained from a genomic DNA template. MiXCR, run by TCRdb on the reads, gives a single entry per CDR3 protein. The data contain roughly 200,000 distinct CDR3 sequences, 65% of them singletons. The sequenced sample consisted of sorted CD4+, CD8+, or CD8+CD57+ T cells (not recorded which) from PBMCs. These receptors were taken from a human donor with aplastic anemia.

This clonotype was detected only a few times. J is TRBJ1-1 and V is TRBV29-1; possibly TRBD1 for D (5 bases). Trimming removed 2 bases from V and 3 bases from J, with 10 bases in between. CDR3 length equals 13 residues. Germline V gives CDR1 SQVTM, CDR2 ANQGSEA. CDR3 bases: TGCAGCGTTGAACCGGACACACACACTGAAGCTTTCTTT. This sequence encodes CSVEPDTHTEAFF.

This rearrangement joins TRBV7-7 to TRBJ2-5; 8 positions agree with TRBD1. Germline values: CDR1 SSHAT, CDR2 FNYEAQ (reference sequence). This CDR3 is built from 15 residues. V lost 6 bases to trimming and J lost 5 bases; unmatched junction nucleotides: 11. The CDR3 loop is CASRPAGGASETQYF. The CDR3 DNA sequence: TGTGCCAGCAGACCCGCAGGGGGCGCTTCGGAGACCCAGTACTTC.

The chain has TRBV24-1 and TRBJ2-3; D remains unclear. CDR3 length: 15 residues. The V and J ends lost 4 bases and 4 bases respectively, with 14 bases between them. In germline, CDR1 is KGHDR, CDR2 SFDVKD. The chain's CDR3 is CATSEGRASSDTQYF. The CDR3 DNA is TGTGCCACCAGTGAAGGACGGGCTAGTTCAGATACGCAGTATTTT.

The chain recombines TRBV11-3 with TRBJ2-3; 8 positions match TRBD1. CDR3 length equals 16 residues. Germline CDR1 reads SGHNT; CDR2 reads YENEEA. V trimming: 1 base; J trimming: 1 base; junction bases outside the gene matches: 4. CDR3 residues: CASSLVGTGGTDTQYF. DNA of the CDR3: TGTGCCAGCAGCTTAGTCGGGACAGGTGGCACAGATACGCAGTATTTT.

The chain uses TRBV6-4 and TRBJ2-7; a weak D match, TRBD1 (5 bases). This CDR3 region has 11 residues. CDR1 and CDR2 from the germline V gene are MRHNA and SNTAGT. V lost 6 bases and J lost 3, with 6 bases in between. The CDR3 DNA is TGTGCCAGCAGACAGGACTACGAGCAGTACGTC. Translating gives CASRQDYEQYV.

This clonotype was counted only a few times. The V gene is TRBV15, the J gene TRBJ2-6; D not resolved. This CDR3 comprises 16 residues. V lost 3 bases, J lost 0 bases, and 9 bases lay in between. Per germline, CDR1 LNHNV and CDR2 YYDKDF (reference sequence). CDR3 protein: CATSSALGSGANVLTF. CDR3 bases: TGTGCCACCAGCAGCGCTTTAGGCTCTGGGGCCAACGTCCTGACTTTC.

The chain has TRBV10-3 and TRBJ2-1; D is possibly TRBD2 (7 bases). The CDR3 is 15 residues long. From germline, CDR1 is ENHRY and CDR2 SYGVKD. The V and J ends lost 7 bases and 2 bases respectively, with 15 bases between them. CDR3 protein: CAIMGGGGTYNEQFF. The CDR3 bases are TGTGCCATCATGGGGGGCGGGGGAACCTACAATGAGCAGTTCTTC.

The V and J genes are TRBV2 and TRBJ2-7, with D possibly being TRBD1 (6 bases). In germline, CDR1 is SNHLY, CDR2 FYNNEI. V shed 6 bases and J shed 7 bases, with 19 bases lying between them. The CDR3 length is 14 residues. The CDR3 protein is CASSSGTPRWEQYF. In DNA form, the CDR3 reads TGTGCCAGCAGCTCCGGGACACCACGTTGGGAGCAGTACTTC.